The 23 T cell receptor beta chains given below trace back to one sample, sequenced in a study of regulatory and conventional T cells in RAG deficiency. Genomic DNA came from blood conventional CD4+ T cells gated CD25-low CD127-high. Here immunoSEQ multiplex PCR was the method, and the copy in TCRdb shows in-frame clones only, minus some. The data hold some 23,000 clones, with 85% to 95% observed a single time. These sequences were also reported in another study, on regulatory T cells. This second study notes: The primer mix had 52 TRBV and 13 TRBJ primers.

Specimen: CD4+ T cells sorted from blood. The receptors originated from a human donor in good health.

The V and J genes are TRBV4-1 and TRBJ2-7; TRBD1 or TRBD2 may be the D gene (5 bases each). The CDR3 has 19 residues. The germline V and J ends were trimmed by 1 base and 0 bases, with 22 bases remaining between them. The germline gives CDR1 MGHRA, CDR2 YSYEKL. The CDR3 nucleotides are TGCGCCAGCAGCCAAGCCCCCCTACGTGGGACCGCAGACTCCTACGAGCAGTACTTC. Its protein is CASSQAPLRGTADSYEQYF.

This sequence joins TRBV27 and TRBJ1-1, with D tentatively TRBD1 (5 bases). Germline CDR1 is MNHEY and CDR2 is SMNVEV (reference sequence). Trimming cost V 6 bases and J 4 bases, with 15 bases left between them. The CDR3 runs to 14 residues. The CDR3 DNA reads TGTGCCAGCAGCCTTTCGCAGGGTGCCACTGAAGCTTTCTTT. It translates to CASSLSQGATEAFF.

The chain has TRBV28 and TRBJ2-5; 7 bases match TRBD2. V was clipped by 6 bases and J by 4 bases; unmatched bases: 17. The CDR3 is made up of 17 amino acids. CDR1 is MDHEN, CDR2 SYDVKM, per germline. CDR3 residues: CASSAQGAGTPRETQYF. DNA of the CDR3: TGTGCCAGCAGCGCTCAGGGAGCGGGAACCCCCAGAGAGACCCAGTACTTC.

The V and J genes are TRBV19 and TRBJ2-3, with TRBD2 matching over 8 bases. V lost 3 bases, J lost 6 bases, and 17 bases stayed unmatched. The CDR3 extends over 18 amino acids. Germline values: CDR1 LNHDA, CDR2 SQIVND (reference sequence). This CDR3 reads CASSIGWRGTRTSDTQYF. The CDR3 bases are TGTGCCAGTAGTATTGGGTGGCGGGGGACTAGAACTTCGGATACGCAGTATTTT.

The chain is built from TRBV29-1 and TRBJ2-7; D is ambiguous. Germline V gives CDR1 SQVTM, CDR2 ANQGSEA. This CDR3 has 14 residues. V was trimmed by 5 bases and J by 0 bases, leaving 14 bases between them. The CDR3 protein is CSVSDISSSYEQYF. The CDR3 DNA is TGCAGCGTTTCTGACATTTCGAGCTCCTACGAGCAGTACTTC.

This clone has only one observation. The chain carries TRBV7-9 and TRBJ2-6; a possible D gene is TRBD1 (6 bases). V lost 5 bases to trimming and J lost 3 bases, with 14 bases between them. There are 16 residues in the CDR3. Germline-derived CDR1 and CDR2 are SEHNR and FQNEAQ (reference sequence). CDR3 DNA: TGTGCCAGCAGCCCGAGCTGGACAGTTGGGGCCAACGTCCTGACTTTC. It codes for CASSPSWTVGANVLTF.

This rearrangement joins TRBV9 to TRBJ2-7; D possibly corresponds to TRBD1 (6 bases). This CDR3 is built from 13 residues. Germline CDR1 reads SGDLS; CDR2 reads YYNGEE. Trimming stripped 4 bases from V and 6 bases from J, with 14 bases between. CDR3 nucleotide sequence: TGTGCCAGCAGCTCCCAGGGGTTGGGCGAGCAGTACTTC. It encodes CASSSQGLGEQYF.

This clone was observed a few times. Other DNA sequences in this sample translate to the same CDR3. V usage is TRBV21-1 and J usage is TRBJ1-6. TRBV21-1 is given as a pseudogene. CDR3 length: 11 residues. For the CDR3, the DNA is TGTGCCTTAAAGAGGAGCACACCCCTCCACTTT. Encoded protein: CALKRSTPLHF.

This chain joins TRBV14 and TRBJ1-1, with TRBD1 identical over 7 bases. Trimming at V came to 4 bases and at J to 4 bases, leaving 9 bases not matched to a gene. The CDR3 length is 15 residues. CDR1 SGHDN and CDR2 FVKESK come from the germline V gene. CDR3 residues: CASSLLWAGGTEAFF. The CDR3 nucleotides read TGTGCCAGCAGCCTTCTATGGGCAGGGGGCACTGAAGCTTTCTTT. The full variable domain, in which reference TRBV14 and TRBJ1-1 provide the parts outside the CDR3, is EAGVTQFPSHSVIEKGQTVTLRCDPISGHDNLYWYRRVMGKEIKFLLHFVKESKQDESGMPNNRFLAERTGGTYSTLKVQPAELEDSGVYFCASSLLWAGGTEAFFGQGTRLTVV.

J is TRBJ1-5 and V is TRBV2; D may be TRBD1 (5 bases). The CDR3 runs 13 residues. Germline loops: CDR1 SNHLY, CDR2 FYNNEI. V was shortened by 4 bases and J by 7 bases, with 11 bases between the two germline ends. Here the CDR3 reads CASSGQRGQPQHF. CDR3 bases: TGTGCCAGCAGTGGACAGAGGGGACAGCCCCAGCATTTT.

The chain carries TRBV29-1 and TRBJ2-7, with D perhaps given as TRBD1 or TRBD2 (5 bases each). CDR1 and CDR2 (germline): SQVTM, ANQGSEA. The CDR3 length is 14 residues. The V end was cut by 7 bases, the J end by 2 bases, with 18 bases between. CDR3 DNA sequence: TGCAGCGCAGGAAGGGGACCCAGCACCTACGAGCAGTACTTC. Protein sequence: CSAGRGPSTYEQYF.

The V and J genes are TRBV5-8 and TRBJ2-2, with TRBD1 identical over 8 bases. Per germline, CDR1 SGHTS and CDR2 YDEGEE. This CDR3 has 17 residues. V lost 5 bases and J lost 7; bases outside the gene matches: 16. In nucleotides, the CDR3 is TGTGCCAGCAGACAACAGGGGGACTCTATAAACGGCGGGGAGCTGTTTTTT. Its protein is CASRQQGDSINGGELFF.

V gene TRBV2 combines with J gene TRBJ1-5; 7 bases match TRBD1. Germline CDR1 is SNHLY and CDR2 is FYNNEI. The CDR3 extends over 14 amino acids. V shed 5 bases and J 5 bases; nucleotides not matched to a gene: 6. CDR3 nucleotides: TGTGCCAGCAGTACTGCTCAGGGGGATCAGCCCCAGCATTTT. It yields the protein CASSTAQGDQPQHF.

The chain is built from TRBV28 and TRBJ2-2, with no clear D. V lost 10 bases to trimming and J lost 1 base, with 10 bases between them. CDR3 length: 13 amino acids. The germline CDR1 and CDR2 sequences are MDHEN and SYDVKM. This CDR3 is CATPSQNTGELFF. The DNA of the CDR3 is TGTGCCACCCCTTCCCAGAACACCGGGGAGCTGTTTTTT.

For this clone: A read error may account for a junction end that differs from germline. V gene TRBV2 combines with J gene TRBJ1-4; possibly TRBD1 for D (6 bases). This CDR3 region has 15 residues. Germline V gene lookup returns CDR1 SNHLY and CDR2 FYNNEI. The CDR3 nucleotides read TGTGCCAGCTCGCTGGGGGCGATAGGTAATGAAAAACTGGTTTTT. Protein sequence: CASSLGAIGNEKLVF.

The chain recombines TRBV6-5 with TRBJ1-2; D ambiguous. The CDR3 loop spans 13 amino acids. CDR1 and CDR2 (germline): MNHEY, SVGAGI. Trimming stripped 6 bases from V and 2 bases from J, with 10 bases between. The DNA of the CDR3 is TGTGCCAGCAGAACGGGATCAAACTATGGCTACACCTTC. The encoded protein is CASRTGSNYGYTF.

The chain joins TRBV19 to TRBJ2-3; D not resolved. The CDR3 extends over 14 amino acids. Germline CDR1 reads LNHDA; CDR2 reads SQIVND (reference sequence). Deletions cut 5 bases from V and 7 bases from J, with 16 bases between. CDR3 protein: CASSSRSLVYTQYF. The CDR3 DNA follows: TGTGCCAGTAGTTCCCGGTCTCTGGTGTATACGCAGTATTTT. Variable domain in full (rest from reference TRBV19 and TRBJ2-3): DGGITQSPKYLFRKEGQNVTLSCEQNLNHDAMYWYRQDPGQGLRLIYYSQIVNDFQKGDIAEGYSVSREKKESFPLTVTSAQKNPTAFYLCASSSRSLVYTQYFGPGTRLTVL.

The table lists this clone with a count of one. The genes are TRBV5-1 and TRBJ2-7, with TRBD1 identical over 7 bases. Losses at the gene ends were 1 base for V and 4 bases for J; bases not matched to a gene: 2. Germline CDR1 and CDR2: SGHRS and YFSETQ. The CDR3 contains 13 residues. The CDR3 loop is CASSLHRGYEQYF. The CDR3 coding sequence is TGCGCCAGCAGCTTGCACAGGGGTTACGAGCAGTACTTC.

The chain combines TRBV5-4 with TRBJ2-6; D is undetermined. Trimming took 6 bases from V and 2 from J, leaving 15 bases between them. Germline lookup yields CDR1 SGHNT and CDR2 YYREEE (reference sequence). There are 16 residues in the CDR3. The chain's CDR3 is CASTSQGPPGANVLTF. The CDR3 DNA reads TGTGCCAGCACCAGCCAAGGGCCACCTGGGGCCAACGTCCTGACTTTC.

This chain's CDR3 is CASSAGLAGNTIYF. CDR3 bases: TGTGCCAGCAGCGCAGGGTTAGCTGGAAACACCATATATTTT. This rearrangement joins TRBV9 to TRBJ1-3; a weak D match, TRBD1 (5 bases). In germline, CDR1 is SGDLS, CDR2 YYNGEE. The CDR3 spans 14 residues. With 3 bases removed from V and 2 bases from J, the gap between germline ends came to 9 bases.

The chain combines TRBV27 with TRBJ2-2, with 12 bases matching TRBD2. The CDR3 runs to 16 residues. Germline V gives CDR1 MNHEY, CDR2 SMNVEV (reference sequence). V gave up 3 bases and J gave up 3 bases; unmatched junction bases: 2. The CDR3 region has the DNA TGTGCCAGCAGTTTTACTAGCGGGGGGTACACCGGGGAGCTGTTTTTT. It is translated as CASSFTSGGYTGELFF.

In DNA form, the CDR3 reads TGTGCCTGGAGTGTAGAGGGGGCAAGCACTGAAGCTTTCTTT. As protein: CAWSVEGASTEAFF. The chain recombines TRBV30 with TRBJ1-1; TRBD1 aligns across 7 bases. The CDR3 length is 14 residues. Trimming cost V 0 bases and J 4 bases; bases outside gene matches: 5. Germline CDR1 is GTSNPN and CDR2 is SVGIG (reference sequence).

The chain carries TRBV30 and TRBJ1-6; the D is unclear. V was cut by 0 bases and J by 7 bases, with 4 bases left in between. The CDR3 contains 12 residues. Germline-derived CDR1 and CDR2 are GTSNPN and SVGIG (reference sequence). CDR3 in amino acids: CAWSVQNSPLHF. The DNA for the CDR3 is TGTGCCTGGAGTGTACAGAATTCACCCCTCCACTTT.